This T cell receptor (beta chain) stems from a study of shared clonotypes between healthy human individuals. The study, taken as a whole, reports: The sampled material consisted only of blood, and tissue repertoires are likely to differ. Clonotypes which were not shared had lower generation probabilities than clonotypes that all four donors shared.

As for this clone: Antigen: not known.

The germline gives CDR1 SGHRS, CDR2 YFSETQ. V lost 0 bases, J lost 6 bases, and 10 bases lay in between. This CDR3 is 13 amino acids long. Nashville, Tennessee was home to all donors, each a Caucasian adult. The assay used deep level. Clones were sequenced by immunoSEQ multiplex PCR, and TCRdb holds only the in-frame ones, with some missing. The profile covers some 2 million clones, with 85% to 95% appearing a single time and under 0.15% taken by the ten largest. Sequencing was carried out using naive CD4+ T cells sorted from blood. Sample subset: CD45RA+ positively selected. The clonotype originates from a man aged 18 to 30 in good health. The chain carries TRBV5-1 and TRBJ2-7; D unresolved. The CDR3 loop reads CASSLEGQGEQYF. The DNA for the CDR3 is TGCGCCAGCAGCTTGGAAGGCCAAGGCGAGCAGTACTTC.